The 15 T cell receptor beta chains given below trace back to one sample, sequenced in a study of CD8 T cells in ankylosing spondylitis. MiXCR, run by TCRdb on the 5' RACE reads, gives a single entry per CDR3 protein. The table has 450,000 to 550,000 distinct CDR3 sequences, approximately 5% seen once. Findings and limits, study-wide: What seemed typical of ankylosing spondylitis blood was a TCR beta motif built from several highly homologous variants.

Which antigens these TCRs recognize remains unknown. Sequencing was performed on blood, either unsorted or a sorted T cell fraction (not recorded which). These receptors all come from a male donor with ankylosing spondylitis.

This clonotype was observed a few times. The rearrangement uses TRBV20-1 and TRBJ2-1, with 9 positions matching TRBD2. Germline values: CDR1 DFQATT, CDR2 SNEGSKA (reference sequence). Germline trimming cut 3 bases from V and 0 bases from J; bases unmatched to any gene: 9. There are 17 residues in the CDR3. In DNA form, the CDR3 reads TGCAGTGCTAGTGCCGCGGGAGGGGCCAGCTCCTACAATGAGCAGTTCTTC. Translation gives CSASAAGGASSYNEQFF.

This clonotype was detected ten times or more. The chain joins TRBV5-1 to TRBJ2-5; 9 bases are shared with TRBD1. The CDR3 totals 18 residues. V lost 2 bases and J lost 0; bases outside the gene matches: 11. Germline assignment: CDR1 SGHRS and CDR2 YFSETQ. DNA for the CDR3: TGCGCCAGCAGCTTCCAGGGACAGGGCTGGAGGTACCAAGAGACCCAGTACTTC. It encodes CASSFQGQGWRYQETQYF.

This clonotype was found many times. V is TRBV5-1 and J is TRBJ2-3, with D perhaps TRBD1 (6 bases). From germline, CDR1 is SGHRS and CDR2 YFSETQ. CDR3 length: 15 residues. Trimming removed 1 base at V and 2 bases at J, with 11 bases between. CDR3 DNA: TGCGCCAGCAGCTTGTTAAGACAGGACACAGATACGCAGTATTTT. This gives the protein CASSLLRQDTDTQYF.

The V and J genes are TRBV7-8 and TRBJ2-5; 9 nucleotides match TRBD1. In germline, CDR1 is SGHVS, CDR2 FQNEAQ. The CDR3 is 14 residues long. With 5 bases clipped from V and 5 bases from J, the junction kept 6 bases outside the gene matches. The CDR3 coding sequence is TGTGCCAGCAGCCCAACGACAGGGGGTGAGACCCAGTACTTC. It yields the protein CASSPTTGGETQYF.

This clonotype was seen ten or more times. The CDR3 region is CAISEWSSGGTTYNEQFF. CDR3 nucleotides: TGTGCCATCAGTGAGTGGAGTAGCGGGGGGACAACCTACAATGAGCAGTTCTTC. V and J are TRBV10-3 and TRBJ2-1; 10 bases match TRBD2. Unmatched junction bases numbered 8, after V lost 1 base and J lost 2 bases. CDR1 and CDR2 (germline): ENHRY, SYGVKD. The length of the CDR3 is 18 residues.

This clonotype was seen more than once but under ten times. J is TRBJ1-3 and V is TRBV11-1; maybe TRBD1 (5 bases). V gave up 3 bases and J gave up 4 bases, with 10 bases separating them. The CDR3 loop spans 14 amino acids. Germline loops: CDR1 SGHAT, CDR2 FQDESV (reference sequence). The CDR3 DNA reads TGTGCCAGCAGCTTCGGGGCGGGAGGAAACACCATATATTTT. Amino acids: CASSFGAGGNTIYF.

This clonotype was recorded many times. This chain connects TRBV20-1 to TRBJ2-2; D may be TRBD1 or TRBD2 (5 bases each). The CDR3 has 14 residues. The ends were cut back, 3 bases at V and 0 bases at J, with 8 bases in the middle. The germline CDR1 and CDR2 sequences are DFQATT and SNEGSKA (reference sequence). DNA of the CDR3: TGCAGTGCTAGGGGACCCACGAACACCGGGGAGCTGTTTTTT. Protein product: CSARGPTNTGELFF.

This clonotype came up many times. The V and J genes are TRBV6-2 or TRBV6-3 and TRBJ1-5; D is uncertain. Germline CDR1 MNHEY, CDR2 SVGEGT. CDR3 length: 14 amino acids. Trimming removed 4 bases at V and 7 bases at J, with 14 bases between. CDR3 sequence (DNA): TGTGCCAGCAGTTCACGGGTAGCAGGCCAGCCCCAGCATTTT. Amino acids: CASSSRVAGQPQHF.

This clonotype has more than one count but fewer than ten. V and J are TRBV27 and TRBJ2-6; a possible D gene is TRBD2 (6 bases). From germline, CDR1 is MNHEY and CDR2 SMNVEV (reference sequence). V lost 0 bases and J lost 1, with 7 bases in between. The CDR3 covers 16 residues. CDR3 sequence: CASSLSGGSGANVLTF. The CDR3 DNA reads TGTGCCAGCAGTTTATCTGGGGGGTCTGGGGCCAACGTCCTGACTTTC.

The table lists this clonotype with many counts. The J gene is TRBJ1-6, the V gene TRBV10-3; D call uncertain. CDR1 and CDR2 (germline): ENHRY, SYGVKD. The CDR3 consists of 14 residues. The V end lost 0 bases, the J end lost 12 bases, and 12 bases lay between the germline ends. The CDR3 region is CAISESGGQRPLHF. CDR3 nucleotides: TGTGCCATCAGTGAGTCGGGCGGGCAACGACCCCTCCACTTT.

This clonotype was detected only a few times. The V call is TRBV25-1, the J call TRBJ1-6; D call uncertain. CDR3 length equals 14 residues. Germline CDR1 reads MGHDK; CDR2 reads SYGVNS. V lost 6 bases and J 7 bases, leaving 13 bases between the germline ends. The CDR3 spells CASRGETVNSPLHF. CDR3 nucleotide sequence: TGTGCCAGCAGGGGTGAAACGGTCAATTCACCCCTCCACTTT.

The rearrangement joins TRBV20-1 to TRBJ1-5; 8 nucleotides line up with TRBD1. The length of the CDR3 is 13 residues. With 3 bases clipped from V and 7 bases from J, the junction kept 5 bases outside the gene matches. Germline lookup yields CDR1 DFQATT and CDR2 SNEGSKA (reference sequence). CDR3 nucleotide sequence: TGCAGTGCTAGGGACAGGGAATACCAGCCCCAGCATTTT. Translated: CSARDREYQPQHF.

This chain uses TRBV11-2 with TRBJ2-1; TRBD2 aligns across 11 bases. Germline values: CDR1 SGHAT, CDR2 FQNNGV. With 5 bases clipped from V and 7 bases from J, the junction kept 10 bases outside the gene matches. The CDR3 covers 16 residues. CDR3 region: CASSPRGTSGRNEQFF. For the CDR3, the DNA is TGTGCCAGCAGCCCACGCGGAACTAGCGGGAGAAATGAGCAGTTCTTC.

This clonotype was recorded at least ten times. The chain joins TRBV5-1 to TRBJ2-1; D is ambiguous. From germline, CDR1 is SGHRS and CDR2 YFSETQ. There are 12 residues in the CDR3. Trimming took off 1 base at V and 15 bases at J, with 14 bases between the two ends. The CDR3 reads CASSLTRTPRFF. The CDR3 DNA reads TGCGCCAGCAGCTTGACACGGACCCCGCGGTTCTTC.

This clonotype has ten or more counts. This CDR3 is CSAGGGSSGNTIYF. CDR3 coding DNA: TGCAGCGCCGGGGGGGGATCTTCTGGAAACACCATATATTTT. This chain connects TRBV29-1 to TRBJ1-3; tentatively, D is TRBD1 (5 bases). The CDR3 is made up of 14 amino acids. Trimming removed 7 bases from V and 1 base from J, with 14 bases in between. Germline V gene sequence: CDR1 SQVTM, CDR2 ANQGSEA.